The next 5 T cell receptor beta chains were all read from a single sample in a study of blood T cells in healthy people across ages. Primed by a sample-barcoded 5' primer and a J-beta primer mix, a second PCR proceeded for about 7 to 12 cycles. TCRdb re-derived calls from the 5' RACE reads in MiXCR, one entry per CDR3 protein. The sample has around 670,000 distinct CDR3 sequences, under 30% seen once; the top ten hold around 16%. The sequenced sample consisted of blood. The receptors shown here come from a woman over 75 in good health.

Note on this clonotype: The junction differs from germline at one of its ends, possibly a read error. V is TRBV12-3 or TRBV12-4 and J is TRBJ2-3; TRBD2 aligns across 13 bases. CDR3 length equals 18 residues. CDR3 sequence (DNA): TGTGCCAGCAGTTCCCGACTAGCGGGGGGAGTGAGCACAGATGCGCAGTATTTT. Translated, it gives CASSSRLAGGVSTDAQYF.

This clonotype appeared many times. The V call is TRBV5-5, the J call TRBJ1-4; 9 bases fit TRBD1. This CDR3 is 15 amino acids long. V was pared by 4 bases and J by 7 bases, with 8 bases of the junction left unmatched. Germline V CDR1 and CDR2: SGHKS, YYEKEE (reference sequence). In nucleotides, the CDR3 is TGTGCCAGCAGCCCTGAACAGGGGGCTTCTGAAAAACTGTTTTTT. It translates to CASSPEQGASEKLFF.

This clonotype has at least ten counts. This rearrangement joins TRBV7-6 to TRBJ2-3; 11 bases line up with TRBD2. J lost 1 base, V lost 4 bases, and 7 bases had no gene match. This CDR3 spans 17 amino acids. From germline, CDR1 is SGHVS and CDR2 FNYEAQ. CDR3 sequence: CASSSYSTSGGTDTQYF. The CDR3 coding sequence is TGTGCCAGCAGCTCCTACTCGACTAGCGGGGGCACAGATACGCAGTATTTT.

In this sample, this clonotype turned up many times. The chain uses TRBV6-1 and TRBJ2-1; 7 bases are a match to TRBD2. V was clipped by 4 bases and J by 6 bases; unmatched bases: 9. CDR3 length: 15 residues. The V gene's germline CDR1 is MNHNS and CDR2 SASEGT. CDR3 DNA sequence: TGTGCCAGCAGTGTACGCCTAGCGGCCTCCAATGAGCAGTTCTTC. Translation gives CASSVRLAASNEQFF.

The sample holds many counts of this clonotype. Here the CDR3 reads CASSFTGTSGIPGHNEQFF. Written as DNA, the CDR3 is TGTGCCAGCAGCTTTACCGGGACTAGCGGGATCCCAGGGCACAATGAGCAGTTCTTC. This rearrangement joins TRBV7-2 to TRBJ2-1, with 13 nucleotides matching TRBD2. Germline V gene sequence: CDR1 SGHTA, CDR2 FQGNSA. The CDR3 is made up of 19 amino acids. V trimming: 3 bases; J trimming: 5 bases; junction bases outside the gene matches: 13.